These T cell receptor beta chains were read from a single sample in a study of molecular identifiers for immune sequencing clone quantification. Each CDR3 protein gets one entry after TCRdb re-called the PCR reads with MiXCR. The top ten hold around 0.8% of the sample, which has 490,000 or so distinct CDR3 sequences, around 23% seen once. The material sequenced was naive CD8+ T cells from blood, with Jurkat cell RNA spiked in. These receptors were obtained from a human donor in good health. Some libraries in this study had Jurkat cell RNA spiked in. The CDR3 runs from the conserved cysteine through the conserved F or W. D genes are given only for firm matches. The size entry is marked missing in some rows and otherwise reads once, few, many or a size class.

d_gene | j_gene | abundance | v_gene | CDR3nt | CDR3aa
TRBD1 | TRBJ2-1 | many | TRBV7-8 | TGTGCCAGCAGATCAGACAGGGGGCAGGAGCAGTTCTTC | CASRSDRGQEQFF
. | TRBJ2-1 | few | TRBV7-3 | TGTGCCAGCAGCTTAGGGGGAATGGGGAATGAGCAGTTCTTC | CASSLGGMGNEQFF
. | TRBJ2-2 | . | TRBV24-1 | TGTGCCACCAGGGGGACCACCGGGGAGCTGTTTTTT | CATRGTTGELFF
. | TRBJ2-1 | few | TRBV19 | TGTGCCAGTAGGGGTCCCAGTGCGTCGACATCAACCTACAATGAGCAGTTCTTC | CASRGPSASTSTYNEQFF
TRBD2 | TRBJ2-1 | . | TRBV7-9 | TGTGCCAGCAGCTCCGGACTAGCGGGAGGTTCCTACAATGAGCAGTTCTTC | CASSSGLAGGSYNEQFF
. | TRBJ2-1 | few | TRBV20-1 | TGCAGTGCTAGAGCTGGGGCCCCTTTGGGGTTCTTC | CSARAGAPLGFF
. | TRBJ1-2 | . | TRBV11-2 | TGTGCCAGCAGTGATTGGACCGTCCCGCCCTATGGCTACACCTTC | CASSDWTVPPYGYTF
TRBD1 | TRBJ1-1 | many | TRBV29-1 | TGCAGCGCTTGGACAGGTTCGGGCACTGAAGCTTTCTTT | CSAWTGSGTEAFF
. | TRBJ2-7 | few | TRBV29-1 | TGCAGCGGTGGGACTCCCTACGAGCAGTACTTC | CSGGTPYEQYF
. | TRBJ2-7 | . | TRBV30 | TGTGCCTGGAGGTTAGACAACTCCTACGAGCAGTACTTC | CAWRLDNSYEQYF
. | TRBJ2-7 | few | TRBV2 | TGTGCCAGCAGTGAAGTATTCCAGGGGACCTACGAGCAGTACTTC | CASSEVFQGTYEQYF
. | TRBJ1-1 | . | TRBV4-3 | TGCGCCAGCAGCCAAGATAGGGTGTGGACTGAAGCTTTCTTT | CASSQDRVWTEAFF
. | TRBJ2-2 | many | TRBV7-8 | TGTGCCAGCAGCTTAGCTGAGGGAATGAACACCGGGGAGCTGTTTTTT | CASSLAEGMNTGELFF
TRBD2 | TRBJ2-1 | few | TRBV9 | TGTGCCAGCAGCGTAGATAGCGGGGGCACCAATGAGCAGTTCTTC | CASSVDSGGTNEQFF
. | TRBJ1-4 | . | TRBV10-2 | TGCGCCAGCAGTGAGTCACGGTCCTATAATGAAAAACTGTTTTTT | CASSESRSYNEKLFF
TRBD2 | TRBJ2-2 | many | TRBV5-1 | TGCGCCAGCAGCAAGGGACTAGCGAACACCGGGGAGCTGTTTTTT | CASSKGLANTGELFF
. | TRBJ2-5 | . | TRBV11-2 | TGTGCCAGCAGCTTAGTGTTTGGGGCAGGAGAAGAGACCCAGTACTTC | CASSLVFGAGEETQYF
. | TRBJ2-1 | . | TRBV14 | TGTGCCAGCAGCCAAAAAGGGGGAAGCGGGACTCGGAATGAGCAGTTCTTC | CASSQKGGSGTRNEQFF
. | TRBJ2-7 | few | TRBV2 | TGTGCCAGCAGTGAGGCGTTAGACAGCTCCTACGAGCAGTACTTC | CASSEALDSSYEQYF
. | TRBJ2-3 | many | TRBV2 | TGTGCCAGCAGTGACCCGTTCGGGGGCCTCACAGATACGCAGTATTTT | CASSDPFGGLTDTQYF
TRBD1 | TRBJ1-1 | . | TRBV4-1 | TGCGCCAGCAGCCCTGGCGGGACAGCGAACACTGAAGCTTTCTTT | CASSPGGTANTEAFF
TRBD2 | TRBJ2-7 | few | TRBV25-1 | TGTGCCAGCAGTGACCATAGCGGGAGTTCATCCTACGAGCAGTACTTC | CASSDHSGSSSYEQYF
. | TRBJ2-2 | many | TRBV7-9 | TGTGCCAGCAGCTTGTCGCCCACCGGGGAGCTGTTTTTT | CASSLSPTGELFF